One sample yielded the 5 T cell receptor beta chains listed below, sequenced in a study of cytomegalovirus exposure and HLA in healthy donors. 60 Vbeta and 13 Jbeta primers were used in PCR. Using immunoSEQ multiplex PCR, the repertoire was profiled, and TCRdb retains in-frame clones only, with some absent. Counted here are 150,000 to 200,000 clones, roughly 80% occurring once; the ten biggest clones make up more than 2%. The material sequenced was PBMCs. These receptors all stem from a man aged 50-60 years in good health and CMV-seropositive.

This chain links TRBV5-1 with TRBJ1-1; D gene ambiguous. This CDR3 spans 12 amino acids. Germline CDR1 and CDR2: SGHRS and YFSETQ. V was shortened by 4 bases and J by 8 bases, with 12 bases between the two germline ends. The chain's CDR3 is CASSLAIGEAFF. The CDR3 region has the DNA TGCGCCAGCAGCCTGGCCATCGGGGAAGCTTTCTTT.

This clone was detected only once. The V call is TRBV5-6, the J call TRBJ2-5; 10 nucleotides align to TRBD2. From germline, CDR1 is SGHDT and CDR2 YYEEEE. CDR3 length equals 16 residues. Losses at the gene ends were 1 base for V and 6 bases for J; bases not matched to a gene: 9. The CDR3 DNA sequence: TGTGCCAGCAGCTTGATAGCGGGGGGCGCCTTCAAGACCCAGTACTTC. Translated: CASSLIAGGAFKTQYF.

The chain recombines TRBV7-9 with TRBJ1-1, with 8 nucleotides matching TRBD1. Germline trimming cut 5 bases from V and 5 bases from J; bases unmatched to any gene: 7. Looked up from germline, CDR1 is SEHNR and CDR2 is FQNEAQ (reference sequence). This CDR3 comprises 14 residues. CDR3: CASSLDRDKTEAFF. The DNA for the CDR3 is TGTGCCAGCAGCCTGGACAGGGATAAGACTGAAGCTTTCTTT.

This chain uses TRBV4-3 with TRBJ2-5; maybe TRBD2 (6 bases). Trimming stripped 4 bases from V and 10 bases from J, with 19 bases between. Germline loops: CDR1 LGHNA, CDR2 YSLEER. The CDR3 contains 14 residues. CDR3 bases: TGCGCCAGCAGCCGGGGCCCGCCGGGGGATGACCAGTACTTC. This encodes CASSRGPPGDDQYF.

The V call is TRBV5-1, the J call TRBJ2-7; maybe TRBD2 (5 bases). Trimming left V 1 base short and J 5 bases short, with 7 bases between. The CDR3 has 12 amino acids. The germline CDR1 and CDR2 sequences are SGHRS and YFSETQ. CDR3 residues: CASSLTGDEQYF. In DNA, the CDR3 is TGCGCCAGCAGCTTGACCGGGGACGAGCAGTACTTC.